This is a list of T cell receptor beta chains from one sample in a study of cytomegalovirus exposure and HLA in healthy donors. The repertoire was sequenced with immunoSEQ multiplex PCR; TCRdb's copy has only in-frame clones and lacks some. The repertoire holds 170,000 or so clones, more than 60% seen once, with approximately 1.5% in the top ten. Sequencing was carried out using PBMCs. The receptors were gathered from a woman in her twenties or thirties in good health and CMV-seropositive. The CDR3 runs from the conserved cysteine through the conserved F or W. The order of the fields is CDR3 DNA, CDR3 protein, V gene, J gene, clone size, D gene. D genes are given only for firm matches. Size tells how often a clone was seen (once, few, many) or the class of an expanded clone, and some rows leave it out.

CDR3nt: TGTGCCAGCAGCCCAGCTAGCGGGGTGAGGCAGTTCTTC
CDR3aa: CASSPASGVRQFF
v_gene: TRBV7-8
j_gene: TRBJ2-1
abundance: -
d_gene: TRBD2

CDR3nt: TGTGCCAGCAGTTATCGCTTCGCGACACTGAACACTGAAGCTTTCTTT
CDR3aa: CASSYRFATLNTEAFF
v_gene: TRBV6-6
j_gene: TRBJ1-1
abundance: -
d_gene: -

CDR3nt: TGTGCCAGCAGCATGAGGCCCAGGGTATTGGGCTACACCTTC
CDR3aa: CASSMRPRVLGYTF
v_gene: TRBV27
j_gene: TRBJ1-2
abundance: -
d_gene: -

CDR3nt: TGCGCCAGCAGCTTGGAGGGGGGGGACTATGGCTACACCTTC
CDR3aa: CASSLEGGDYGYTF
v_gene: TRBV5-1
j_gene: TRBJ1-2
abundance: -
d_gene: -

CDR3nt: TGTGCCAGCAGTCTAGGCGGCGGCTCCTACAATGAGCAGTTCTTC
CDR3aa: CASSLGGGSYNEQFF
v_gene: TRBV14
j_gene: TRBJ2-1
abundance: -
d_gene: -

CDR3nt: TGTGCCAGCAGCTTTACGGGAGGAACAGCAACTGAAGCTTTCTTT
CDR3aa: CASSFTGGTATEAFF
v_gene: TRBV7-2
j_gene: TRBJ1-1
abundance: few
d_gene: -

CDR3nt: TGTGCCAGTAGTGTCGCCGGACAGGTGAATCAGCCCCAGCATTTT
CDR3aa: CASSVAGQVNQPQHF
v_gene: TRBV19
j_gene: TRBJ1-5
abundance: -
d_gene: TRBD1

CDR3nt: TGTGCCAGCAGCGAACTACAGGGAAACTATGGCTACACCTTC
CDR3aa: CASSELQGNYGYTF
v_gene: TRBV2
j_gene: TRBJ1-2
abundance: -
d_gene: -

CDR3nt: TGCGCCAGCAGCCAAGATAAGAGGTCGAGCTCCTACAATGAGCAGTTCTTC
CDR3aa: CASSQDKRSSSYNEQFF
v_gene: TRBV4-1
j_gene: TRBJ2-1
abundance: -
d_gene: -

CDR3nt: TGTGCCAGCCAGGGGGGCAGTCGGGGCAATCAGCCCCAGCATTTT
CDR3aa: CASQGGSRGNQPQHF
v_gene: TRBV6-5
j_gene: TRBJ1-5
abundance: -
d_gene: TRBD1

CDR3nt: TGTGCCAGAAGCTTGGGGTCTAGCTATATAGAGCAGTACTTC
CDR3aa: CARSLGSSYIEQYF
v_gene: TRBV5-3
j_gene: TRBJ2-7
abundance: -
d_gene: -

CDR3nt: TGTGCCAGCAGCGGAATGGGGGCGAACTATGGCTACACCTTC
CDR3aa: CASSGMGANYGYTF
v_gene: TRBV27
j_gene: TRBJ1-2
abundance: -
d_gene: -

CDR3nt: TGTGCCAGCAGTCTCCCCTGGCGGGAGGCTTTCTTT
CDR3aa: CASSLPWREAFF
v_gene: TRBV28
j_gene: TRBJ1-1
abundance: -
d_gene: -

CDR3nt: TGTGCCAGCAGTTGGGTGGGAGGAGGCTACAATGAGCAGTTCTTC
CDR3aa: CASSWVGGGYNEQFF
v_gene: TRBV6-6
j_gene: TRBJ2-1
abundance: -
d_gene: -

CDR3nt: TGTGCCTGGAACCTCCCCCCGGGGACAGGGGGCCCTTATGGCTACACCTTC
CDR3aa: CAWNLPPGTGGPYGYTF
v_gene: TRBV30
j_gene: TRBJ1-2
abundance: -
d_gene: TRBD1

CDR3nt: TGTGCCAGCAGTGAAGTGTCGGGGGAATCCTATGGCTACACCTTC
CDR3aa: CASSEVSGESYGYTF
v_gene: TRBV2
j_gene: TRBJ1-2
abundance: few
d_gene: -

CDR3nt: TGTGCCAGCAGTGGGACAGGGGATTATGGCTACACCTTC
CDR3aa: CASSGTGDYGYTF
v_gene: TRBV6-1
j_gene: TRBJ1-2
abundance: -
d_gene: TRBD1

CDR3nt: TGTGCCAGCAGCTTCAGAGAAGGGGGCTCTGGCTACACCTTC
CDR3aa: CASSFREGGSGYTF
v_gene: TRBV5-4
j_gene: TRBJ1-2
abundance: -
d_gene: TRBD1

CDR3nt: TGTGCCTGGAGGACAGGAGCTTACTATGGCTACACCTTC
CDR3aa: CAWRTGAYYGYTF
v_gene: TRBV30
j_gene: TRBJ1-2
abundance: -
d_gene: -

CDR3nt: TGTGCCAGCAGCCCCGGGGTGGCGGGGGGGAGCTCCTACAATGAGCAGTTCTTC
CDR3aa: CASSPGVAGGSSYNEQFF
v_gene: TRBV2
j_gene: TRBJ2-1
abundance: -
d_gene: TRBD2

CDR3nt: TGTGCCAGCTCACCACCTTCAGGGATTACAAGCTCCTACAATGAGCAGTTCTTC
CDR3aa: CASSPPSGITSSYNEQFF
v_gene: TRBV18
j_gene: TRBJ2-1
abundance: few
d_gene: -

CDR3nt: TGTGCCAGTAGTACGGGACAGGACCCCTACGAGCAGTACTTC
CDR3aa: CASSTGQDPYEQYF
v_gene: TRBV19
j_gene: TRBJ2-7
abundance: -
d_gene: TRBD1

CDR3nt: TGTGCCAGCAGTTTAAGTGCAGGTAGCTCTGGAAACACCATATATTTT
CDR3aa: CASSLSAGSSGNTIYF
v_gene: TRBV28
j_gene: TRBJ1-3
abundance: -
d_gene: -

CDR3nt: TGTGCCAGCAGCTTAGGGTTGGGTAGCGGACAAGAGACCCAGTACTTC
CDR3aa: CASSLGLGSGQETQYF
v_gene: TRBV11-2
j_gene: TRBJ2-5
abundance: -
d_gene: -

CDR3nt: TGTGCCAGCAGCGGACTTGAGCAGTACTTC
CDR3aa: CASSGLEQYF
v_gene: TRBV7-9
j_gene: TRBJ2-7
abundance: -
d_gene: -

CDR3nt: TGTGCCAGCAGTTACTCAGGCGGGGAGGGGGAGACCCAGTACTTC
CDR3aa: CASSYSGGEGETQYF
v_gene: TRBV6-5
j_gene: TRBJ2-5
abundance: -
d_gene: TRBD2

CDR3nt: TGTGCCAGCAGGACTAGCGGGAGCACAGATACGCAGTATTTT
CDR3aa: CASRTSGSTDTQYF
v_gene: TRBV28
j_gene: TRBJ2-3
abundance: -
d_gene: TRBD2

CDR3nt: TGTGCCAGCTCACCGGAGGGGCGCCACGAGCAGTACTTC
CDR3aa: CASSPEGRHEQYF
v_gene: TRBV18
j_gene: TRBJ2-7
abundance: -
d_gene: -

CDR3nt: TGTGCCAGCTCCCCTGCGGGGGACGGGGCCAACGTCCTGACTTTC
CDR3aa: CASSPAGDGANVLTF
v_gene: TRBV5-4
j_gene: TRBJ2-6
abundance: few
d_gene: TRBD2

CDR3nt: TGTGCCAGTAGTACCCCCGGACTAGCGGGAGGGACAGATACGCAGTATTTT
CDR3aa: CASSTPGLAGGTDTQYF
v_gene: TRBV19
j_gene: TRBJ2-3
abundance: -
d_gene: TRBD2

CDR3nt: TGTGCCTGGGCCCTACAGCTGAACACTGAAGCTTTCTTT
CDR3aa: CAWALQLNTEAFF
v_gene: TRBV30
j_gene: TRBJ1-1
abundance: -
d_gene: -

CDR3nt: TGTGCCAGCCGAACTAGCGGGAACACCGGGGAGCTGTTTTTT
CDR3aa: CASRTSGNTGELFF
v_gene: TRBV11-3
j_gene: TRBJ2-2
abundance: -
d_gene: TRBD2

CDR3nt: TGTGCTAGTACGACAGCAGATCGGCCCCAGCATTTT
CDR3aa: CASTTADRPQHF
v_gene: TRBV19
j_gene: TRBJ1-5
abundance: -
d_gene: -

CDR3nt: TGTGCCAGCATTCGGAGGGACTACAATGAGCAGTTCTTC
CDR3aa: CASIRRDYNEQFF
v_gene: TRBV28
j_gene: TRBJ2-1
abundance: -
d_gene: -

CDR3nt: TGCGCCAGCAGCCAAGACCTCAGGTACTACGAGCAGTACTTC
CDR3aa: CASSQDLRYYEQYF
v_gene: TRBV4-3
j_gene: TRBJ2-7
abundance: -
d_gene: -

CDR3nt: TGTGCCAGCAGGCGGGGGGGACCCTACGAGCAGTACTTC
CDR3aa: CASRRGGPYEQYF
v_gene: TRBV2
j_gene: TRBJ2-7
abundance: -
d_gene: TRBD2

CDR3nt: TGTGCCAGCAGCCAAGCGGGCGGGACCTCCTACAATGAGCAGTTCTTC
CDR3aa: CASSQAGGTSYNEQFF
v_gene: TRBV14
j_gene: TRBJ2-1
abundance: -
d_gene: -

CDR3nt: TGTGCCACCAGCAGTCTGGCGGGAGTGGCGGAGACCCAGTACTTC
CDR3aa: CATSSLAGVAETQYF
v_gene: TRBV15
j_gene: TRBJ2-5
abundance: few
d_gene: TRBD2

CDR3nt: TGCGCCAGCAGTGGGGGGGACGTCTATGGCTACACCTTC
CDR3aa: CASSGGDVYGYTF
v_gene: TRBV10-2
j_gene: TRBJ1-2
abundance: -
d_gene: -

CDR3nt: TGTGCCTGGACCGATACAGGGGTCGGTGGCAATCAGCCCCAGCATTTT
CDR3aa: CAWTDTGVGGNQPQHF
v_gene: TRBV30
j_gene: TRBJ1-5
abundance: -
d_gene: TRBD1

CDR3nt: TGCGCCAGCAGCTTGCAGGCTAGCGGGAGGGTAGAGACCCAGTACTTC
CDR3aa: CASSLQASGRVETQYF
v_gene: TRBV5-1
j_gene: TRBJ2-5
abundance: few
d_gene: TRBD2

CDR3nt: TGTGCCAGCACTAAGGGACAGCTGAACACTGAAGCTTTCTTT
CDR3aa: CASTKGQLNTEAFF
v_gene: TRBV6-1
j_gene: TRBJ1-1
abundance: once
d_gene: TRBD1

CDR3nt: TGTGCCAGCAGCTTGGCCCTACGCGGGAGGAGGACAGATACGCAGTATTTT
CDR3aa: CASSLALRGRRTDTQYF
v_gene: TRBV5-6
j_gene: TRBJ2-3
abundance: once
d_gene: TRBD2

CDR3nt: TGTGCCAGCAGTTTGACTAGCGGATCCACAGATACGCAGTATTTT
CDR3aa: CASSLTSGSTDTQYF
v_gene: TRBV28
j_gene: TRBJ2-3
abundance: -
d_gene: TRBD2

CDR3nt: TGTGCCAGCAACTTGGCCAGACTAGCGATCGATGAGCAGTTCTTC
CDR3aa: CASNLARLAIDEQFF
v_gene: TRBV5-5
j_gene: TRBJ2-1
abundance: -
d_gene: TRBD2

CDR3nt: TGTGCCAGCAGCTCCGGACAGGGTATGGATACGCAGTATTTT
CDR3aa: CASSSGQGMDTQYF
v_gene: TRBV7-6
j_gene: TRBJ2-3
abundance: -
d_gene: TRBD1

CDR3nt: TGTGCCAGCAGTTTGGCGGGAGGGGCAACGGGGGAGCTGTTTTTT
CDR3aa: CASSLAGGATGELFF
v_gene: TRBV28
j_gene: TRBJ2-2
abundance: -
d_gene: TRBD2

CDR3nt: TGTGCCTGGAGTATGTTCCGGGACAGGGGGAGGGCGAACTATGGCTACACCTTC
CDR3aa: CAWSMFRDRGRANYGYTF
v_gene: TRBV30
j_gene: TRBJ1-2
abundance: -
d_gene: TRBD1

CDR3nt: TGTGCCAGCAGTGTTGGGGTAGCGTCGAGCTCCTACGAGCAGTACTTC
CDR3aa: CASSVGVASSSYEQYF
v_gene: TRBV6-1
j_gene: TRBJ2-7
abundance: -
d_gene: -

CDR3nt: TGTGCCAGCAGCTTACCCCGGGGGGGCACCGGGGAGCTGTTTTTT
CDR3aa: CASSLPRGGTGELFF
v_gene: TRBV11-3
j_gene: TRBJ2-2
abundance: -
d_gene: TRBD2

CDR3nt: TGTGCCAGCAGCTTAGCCGGGGCCTACGAGCAGTACTTC
CDR3aa: CASSLAGAYEQYF
v_gene: TRBV7-9
j_gene: TRBJ2-7
abundance: -
d_gene: -

CDR3nt: TGTGCCAGCAGCCAAGAAGGTGGTGTAGGGGGCTACGAGCAGTACTTC
CDR3aa: CASSQEGGVGGYEQYF
v_gene: TRBV4-2
j_gene: TRBJ2-7
abundance: -
d_gene: -